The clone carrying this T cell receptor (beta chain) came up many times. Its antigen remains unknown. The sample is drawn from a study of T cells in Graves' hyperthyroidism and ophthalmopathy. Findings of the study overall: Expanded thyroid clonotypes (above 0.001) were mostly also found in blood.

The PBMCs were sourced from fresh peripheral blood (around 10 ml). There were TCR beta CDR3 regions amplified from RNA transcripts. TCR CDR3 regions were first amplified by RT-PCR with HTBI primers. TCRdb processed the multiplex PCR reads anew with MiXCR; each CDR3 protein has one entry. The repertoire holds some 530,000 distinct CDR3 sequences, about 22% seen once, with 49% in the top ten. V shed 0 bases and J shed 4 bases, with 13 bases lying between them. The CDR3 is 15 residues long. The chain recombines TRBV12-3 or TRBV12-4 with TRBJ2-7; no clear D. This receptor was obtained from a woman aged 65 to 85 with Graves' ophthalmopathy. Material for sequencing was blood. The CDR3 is CASSLALGTPYEQYF. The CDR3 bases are TGTGCCAGCAGTTTAGCGCTCGGTACTCCTTACGAGCAGTACTTC.